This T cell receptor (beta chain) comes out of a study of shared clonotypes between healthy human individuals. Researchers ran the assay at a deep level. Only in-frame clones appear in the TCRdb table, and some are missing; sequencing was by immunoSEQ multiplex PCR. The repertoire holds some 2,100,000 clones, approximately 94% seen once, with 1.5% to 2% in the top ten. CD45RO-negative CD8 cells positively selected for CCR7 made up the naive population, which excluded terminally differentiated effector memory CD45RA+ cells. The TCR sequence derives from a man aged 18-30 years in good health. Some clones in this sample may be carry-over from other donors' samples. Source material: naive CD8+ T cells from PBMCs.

The DNA for the CDR3 is TGTGCCAGCAGTGGCGGGACAGAAAAGTATGGCTACACCTTC. This encodes CASSGGTEKYGYTF. The chain links TRBV2 to TRBJ1-2, with TRBD1 identical over 7 bases. This CDR3 contains 14 residues. Germline V gene sequence: CDR1 SNHLY, CDR2 FYNNEI. The ends lost 4 bases at V and 5 bases at J; junction bases unmatched: 7.